This is a list of T cell receptor beta chains from one sample in a study of breast tumors, draining lymph nodes, adjacent tissues. A single record per CDR3 protein comes from TCRdb applying MiXCR to the multiplex PCR reads. This sample has about 9,000 distinct CDR3 sequences, with around 42% found just once. Input material: tumor-adjacent breast tissue. All receptors come from a female donor with breast cancer. Some clones in this sample may be carry-over from other donors' samples. CDR3s include the opening cysteine and the closing phenylalanine or tryptophan.

CDR3 protein | CDR3 length | J gene | V gene
CVSRATTGWSGNTVYF | 16 | TRBJ1-3 | TRBV7-8
CASSSGEDTQYF | 12 | TRBJ2-3 | TRBV2
CASSLDRGRDTQYF | 14 | TRBJ2-3 | TRBV28
CASSLEGGSYGYTF | 14 | TRBJ1-2 | TRBV5-4
CSAKLTGGAGQPQHF | 15 | TRBJ1-5 | TRBV20-1
CASSELGSDTEAFF | 14 | TRBJ1-1 | TRBV25-1
CASSQVPNPRVGYTF | 15 | TRBJ1-2 | TRBV4-1
CATGDKRDEKLFF | 13 | TRBJ1-4 | TRBV10-3
CASRLGGSGNTIYF | 14 | TRBJ1-3 | TRBV28
CSARDQSSGPYNEQFF | 16 | TRBJ2-1 | TRBV20-1
CASSAGTSGSGTGELFF | 17 | TRBJ2-2 | TRBV5-4
CATSDTGQGLQPQHF | 15 | TRBJ1-5 | TRBV24-1
CSVGRGADEQYF | 12 | TRBJ2-7 | TRBV29-1
CASSLDGGNQPQHF | 14 | TRBJ1-5 | TRBV28
CSASGRAYEQYF | 12 | TRBJ2-7 | TRBV20-1
CASSSDWRTGREQYF | 15 | TRBJ2-7 | TRBV6-5
CAISDTVGSGDTIYF | 15 | TRBJ1-3 | TRBV10-3
CASGSGTRETQYF | 13 | TRBJ2-5 | TRBV12-5
CASSEIEGGSGELFF | 15 | TRBJ2-2 | TRBV2
CAIRGLAGPDEQFF | 14 | TRBJ2-1 | TRBV10-3
CASSRSTDYYSGANVLTF | 18 | TRBJ2-6 | TRBV14
CASDRVNTEAFF | 12 | TRBJ1-1 | TRBV5-8
CSVAGLADHNEQFF | 14 | TRBJ2-1 | TRBV29-1
CASSAPGTGKQETQYF | 16 | TRBJ2-5 | TRBV2
CASSTGTDTQYF | 12 | TRBJ2-3 | TRBV19
CSASALAFYEQYF | 13 | TRBJ2-7 | TRBV20-1
CSAPLAGTDTQYF | 13 | TRBJ2-3 | TRBV20-1
CSVGSEQGANVLTF | 14 | TRBJ2-6 | TRBV29-1
CASSLGQGGIYEQYF | 15 | TRBJ2-7 | TRBV11-2
CASSRGLAGDNEQFF | 15 | TRBJ2-1 | TRBV10-1
CASSLSSGSGYGYTF | 15 | TRBJ1-2 | TRBV27
CASSLDGETQYF | 12 | TRBJ2-5 | TRBV7-6
CASTGQGMNNSPLHF | 15 | TRBJ1-6 | TRBV6-1
CASSVGAQPQHF | 12 | TRBJ1-5 | TRBV6-1
CASSPTGGQPQHF | 13 | TRBJ1-5 | TRBV12-3/TRBV12-4
CASSLHNSGTGPVGYTF | 17 | TRBJ1-2 | TRBV5-1
CASSGQTGYYEQYF | 14 | TRBJ2-7 | TRBV9